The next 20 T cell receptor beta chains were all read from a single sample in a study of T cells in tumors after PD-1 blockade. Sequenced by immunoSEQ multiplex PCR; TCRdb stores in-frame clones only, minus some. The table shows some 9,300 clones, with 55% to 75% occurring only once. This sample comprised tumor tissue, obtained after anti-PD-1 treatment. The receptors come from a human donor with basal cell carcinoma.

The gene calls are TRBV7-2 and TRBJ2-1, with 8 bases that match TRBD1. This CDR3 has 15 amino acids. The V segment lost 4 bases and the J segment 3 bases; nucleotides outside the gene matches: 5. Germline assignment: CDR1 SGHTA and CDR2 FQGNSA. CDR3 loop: CASSSDRAIYNEQFF. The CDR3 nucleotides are TGTGCCAGCAGCTCGGACAGGGCGATCTACAATGAGCAGTTCTTC.

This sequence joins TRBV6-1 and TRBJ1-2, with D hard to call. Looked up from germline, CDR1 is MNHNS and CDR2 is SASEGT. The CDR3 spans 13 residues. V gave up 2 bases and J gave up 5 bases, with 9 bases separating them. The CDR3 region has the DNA TGTGCCAGCAGTGAACAGGCCATATATGGCTACACCTTC. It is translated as CASSEQAIYGYTF.

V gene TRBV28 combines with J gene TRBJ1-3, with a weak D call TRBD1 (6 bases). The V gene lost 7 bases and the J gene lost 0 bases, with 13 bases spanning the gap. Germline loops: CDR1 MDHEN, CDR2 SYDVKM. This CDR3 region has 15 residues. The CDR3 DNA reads TGTGCCAGCAAGGCCCAGGGGTCCTCTGGAAACACCATATATTTT. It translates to CASKAQGSSGNTIYF.

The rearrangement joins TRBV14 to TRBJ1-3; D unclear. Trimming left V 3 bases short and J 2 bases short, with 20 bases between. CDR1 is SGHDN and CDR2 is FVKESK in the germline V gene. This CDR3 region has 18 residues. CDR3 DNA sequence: TGTGCCAGCAGCCAGCGGATAATATGCCTTCTCCCTGGAAACACCATATATTTT. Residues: CASSQRIICLLPGNTIYF.

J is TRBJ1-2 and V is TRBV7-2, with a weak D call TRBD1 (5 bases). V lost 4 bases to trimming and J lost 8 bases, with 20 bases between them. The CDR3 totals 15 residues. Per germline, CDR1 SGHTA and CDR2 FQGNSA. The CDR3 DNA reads TGTGCCAGCAGCTCCCAGGGCACGGCTAAGGAAGGCTACACCTTC. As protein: CASSSQGTAKEGYTF.

The chain's CDR3 is CAWSVQGFEQYF. As DNA, the CDR3 is TGTGCCTGGAGTGTACAGGGGTTCGAGCAGTACTTC. The chain is built from TRBV30 and TRBJ2-7, with TRBD1 identical over 7 bases. J lost 6 bases, V lost 0 bases, and 2 bases had no gene match. The CDR3 length is 12 residues. Germline values: CDR1 GTSNPN, CDR2 SVGIG (reference sequence).

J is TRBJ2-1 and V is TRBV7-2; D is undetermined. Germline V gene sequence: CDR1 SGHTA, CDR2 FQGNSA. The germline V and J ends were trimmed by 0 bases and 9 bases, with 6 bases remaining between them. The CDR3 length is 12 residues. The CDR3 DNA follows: TGTGCCAGCAGCTTAGCTGGGTCTGAGCAGTTCTTC. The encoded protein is CASSLAGSEQFF.

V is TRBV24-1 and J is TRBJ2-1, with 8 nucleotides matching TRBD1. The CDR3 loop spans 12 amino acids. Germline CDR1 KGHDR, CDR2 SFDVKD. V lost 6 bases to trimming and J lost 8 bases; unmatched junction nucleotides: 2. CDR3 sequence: CATSRQGYEQFF. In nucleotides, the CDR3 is TGTGCCACCAGTAGACAGGGGTATGAGCAGTTCTTC.

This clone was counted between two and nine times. CDR3: CASSFNPGGAGAFF. CDR3 in DNA: TGCGCCAGCAGCTTTAATCCCGGGGGTGCGGGAGCTTTCTTT. This chain uses TRBV5-1 with TRBJ1-1; D is possibly TRBD1 (5 bases). The CDR3 covers 14 residues. Germline CDR1 reads SGHRS; CDR2 reads YFSETQ. The V end lost 2 bases, the J end lost 10 bases, and 18 bases lay between the germline ends.

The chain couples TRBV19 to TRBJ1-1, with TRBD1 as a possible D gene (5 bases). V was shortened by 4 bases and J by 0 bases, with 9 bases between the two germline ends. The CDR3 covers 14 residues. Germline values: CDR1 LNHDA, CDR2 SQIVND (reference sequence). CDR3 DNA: TGTGCCAGTAGTACGCAGGGCATGAACACTGAAGCTTTCTTT. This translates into CASSTQGMNTEAFF. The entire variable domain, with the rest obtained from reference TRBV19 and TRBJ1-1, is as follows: DGGITQSPKYLFRKEGQNVTLSCEQNLNHDAMYWYRQDPGQGLRLIYYSQIVNDFQKGDIAEGYSVSREKKESFPLTVTSAQKNPTAFYLCASSTQGMNTEAFFGQGTRLTVV.

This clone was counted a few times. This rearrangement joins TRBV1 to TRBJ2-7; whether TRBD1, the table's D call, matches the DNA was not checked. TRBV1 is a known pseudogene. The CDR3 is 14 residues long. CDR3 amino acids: CTSSGTGSPREQYF. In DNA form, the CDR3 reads TGCACCAGCAGCGGGACAGGATCTCCTCGCGAGCAGTACTTC.

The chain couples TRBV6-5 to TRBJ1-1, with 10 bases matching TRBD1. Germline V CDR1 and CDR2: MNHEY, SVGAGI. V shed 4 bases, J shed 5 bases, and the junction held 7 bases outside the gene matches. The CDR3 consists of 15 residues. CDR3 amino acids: CASSFRTGGGTEAFF. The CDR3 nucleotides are TGTGCCAGCAGTTTTCGGACAGGGGGAGGGACTGAAGCTTTCTTT.

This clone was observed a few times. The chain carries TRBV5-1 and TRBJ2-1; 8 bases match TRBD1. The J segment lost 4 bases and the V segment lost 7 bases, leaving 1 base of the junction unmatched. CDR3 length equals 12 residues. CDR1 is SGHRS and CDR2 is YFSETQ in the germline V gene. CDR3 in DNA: TGCGCCAGCCAGGGGGCATACAATGAGCAGTTCTTC. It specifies CASQGAYNEQFF. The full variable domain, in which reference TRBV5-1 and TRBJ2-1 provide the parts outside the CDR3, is KAGVTQTPRYLIKTRGQQVTLSCSPISGHRSVSWYQQTPGQGLQFLFEYFSETQRNKGNFPGRFSGRQFSNSRSEMNVSTLELGDSALYLCASQGAYNEQFFGPGTRLTVL.

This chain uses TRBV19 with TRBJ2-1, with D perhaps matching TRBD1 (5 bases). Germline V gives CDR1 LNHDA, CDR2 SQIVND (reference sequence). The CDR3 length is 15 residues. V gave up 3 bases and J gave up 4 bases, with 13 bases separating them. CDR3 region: CASSISQGSYNEQFF. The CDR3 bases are TGTGCCAGTAGTATTAGTCAGGGTTCATACAATGAGCAGTTCTTC.

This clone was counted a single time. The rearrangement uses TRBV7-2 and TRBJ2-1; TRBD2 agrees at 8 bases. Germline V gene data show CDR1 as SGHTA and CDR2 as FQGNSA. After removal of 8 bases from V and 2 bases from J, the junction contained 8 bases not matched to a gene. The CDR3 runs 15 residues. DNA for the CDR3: TGTGCCAGCTCCCCCCCGCGGGAGGCCTACAATGAGCAGTTCTTC. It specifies CASSPPREAYNEQFF.

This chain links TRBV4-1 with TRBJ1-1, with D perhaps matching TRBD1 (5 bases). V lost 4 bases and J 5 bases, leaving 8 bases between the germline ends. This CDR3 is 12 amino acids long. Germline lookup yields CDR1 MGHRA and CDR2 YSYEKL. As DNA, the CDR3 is TGCGCCAGCAGCCTAGACAGAACTGAAGCTTTCTTT. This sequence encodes CASSLDRTEAFF.

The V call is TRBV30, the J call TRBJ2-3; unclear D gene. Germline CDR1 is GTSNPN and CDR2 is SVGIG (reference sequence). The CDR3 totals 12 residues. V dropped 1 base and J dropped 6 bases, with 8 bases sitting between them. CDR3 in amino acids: CAWSGDRDTQYF. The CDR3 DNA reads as TGTGCCTGGAGTGGAGACCGGGATACGCAGTATTTT.

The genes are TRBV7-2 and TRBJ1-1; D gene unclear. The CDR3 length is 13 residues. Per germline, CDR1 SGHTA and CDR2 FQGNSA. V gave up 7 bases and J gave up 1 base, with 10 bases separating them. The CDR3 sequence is CASILRGNTEAFF. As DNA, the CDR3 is TGTGCCAGCATTCTACGGGGGAACACTGAAGCTTTCTTT.

The CDR3 bases are TGTGCAAGTCGCTCCCCTAGCGGACATAGCTCCTACAATGAGCAGTTCTTC. Translation gives CASRSPSGHSSYNEQFF. This chain joins TRBV12-2 and TRBJ2-1; TRBD2 is taken as the D call from the table, unchecked against the DNA. TRBV12-2 is given as a pseudogene. The CDR3 covers 17 residues.

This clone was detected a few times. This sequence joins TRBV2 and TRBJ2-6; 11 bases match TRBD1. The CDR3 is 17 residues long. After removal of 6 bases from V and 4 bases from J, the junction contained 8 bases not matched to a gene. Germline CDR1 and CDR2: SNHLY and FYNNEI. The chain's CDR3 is CASSRTGGASGANVLTF. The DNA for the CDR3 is TGTGCCAGCAGCCGGACAGGGGGCGCGTCAGGGGCCAACGTCCTGACTTTC.